This T cell receptor beta chain came from a study of blood T cell repertoires in COVID-19. About the study: Samples of COVID-19 (acute and convalescent) were obtained from the United States, Italy and Spain. PBMCs, B-cell-depleted T cells, or T cells provided the cDNA or gDNA that made up the material.

In the authors' methods: Researchers report that nucleated cell counts were estimated from reference gene primer amplification. Assay: immunoSEQ multiplex PCR; the TCRdb copy retains only in-frame clones and omits some. D and trimming were read from the DNA, whereas the V and J calls and clone size are those reported in that table. The sample carries 130,000 to 150,000 clones, about four fifths recorded once. Germline V lookup: CDR1 LNHDA, CDR2 SQIVND (reference sequence). Trimming took 3 bases from V and 1 from J; bases not matched to a gene: 9. This CDR3 contains 17 residues. The sequence came from a man aged 70-80 years who had recovered from COVID-19. This rearrangement joins TRBV19 to TRBJ2-3; 8 nucleotides line up with TRBD2. The specimen sequenced was peripheral blood. In nucleotides, the CDR3 is TGTGCCAGTAGTATCGGGATTAGCGGGACGGGCACAGATACGCAGTATTTT. As protein: CASSIGISGTGTDTQYF.